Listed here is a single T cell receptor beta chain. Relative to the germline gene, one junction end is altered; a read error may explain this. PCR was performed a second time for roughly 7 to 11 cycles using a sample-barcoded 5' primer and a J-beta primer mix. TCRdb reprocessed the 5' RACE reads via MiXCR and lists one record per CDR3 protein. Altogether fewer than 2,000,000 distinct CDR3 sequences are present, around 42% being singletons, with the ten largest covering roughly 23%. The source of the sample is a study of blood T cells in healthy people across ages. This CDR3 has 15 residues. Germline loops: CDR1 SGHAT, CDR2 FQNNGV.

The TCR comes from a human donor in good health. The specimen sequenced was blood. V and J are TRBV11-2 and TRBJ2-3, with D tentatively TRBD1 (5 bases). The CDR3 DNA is TGTGCCAGCAGCTTAGAGCCCGGCTTCACAGGTACGCAGTATTTT. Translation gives CASSLEPGFTGTQYF.